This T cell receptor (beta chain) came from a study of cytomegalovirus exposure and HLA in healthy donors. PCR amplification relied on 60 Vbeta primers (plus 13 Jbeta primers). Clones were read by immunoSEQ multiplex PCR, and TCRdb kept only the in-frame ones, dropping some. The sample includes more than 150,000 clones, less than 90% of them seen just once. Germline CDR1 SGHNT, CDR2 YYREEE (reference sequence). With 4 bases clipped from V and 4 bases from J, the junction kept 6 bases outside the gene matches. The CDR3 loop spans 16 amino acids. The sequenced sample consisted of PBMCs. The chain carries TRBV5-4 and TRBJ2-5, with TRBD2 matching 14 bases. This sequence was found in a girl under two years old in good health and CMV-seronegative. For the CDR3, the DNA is TGTGCCAGCAGCATCCGGACTAGCGGGGGGAGAGAGACCCAGTACTTC. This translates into CASSIRTSGGRETQYF.